Each of the 16 T cell receptor beta chains below was sequenced from the same sample in a study of blood T cell repertoires in COVID-19. Clones were read by immunoSEQ multiplex PCR, and TCRdb kept only the in-frame ones, dropping some. This repertoire shows about 320,000 clones, 83% found once; its top ten account for roughly 1.3%. The sequencing sample was made of peripheral blood. The receptor set was obtained from a woman in her fifties or sixties with acute or convalescent COVID-19.

The chain carries TRBV19 and TRBJ1-5; D perhaps matches TRBD1 (5 bases). V lost 5 bases, J lost 5 bases, and 10 bases lay in between. There are 13 residues in the CDR3. From germline, CDR1 is LNHDA and CDR2 SQIVND (reference sequence). The CDR3 spells CASSPTVYQPQHF. CDR3 DNA: TGTGCCAGTAGTCCGACAGTTTATCAGCCCCAGCATTTT.

This clone was observed a handful of times. V and J are TRBV19 and TRBJ1-6, with D perhaps matching TRBD1 (5 bases). Germline lookup yields CDR1 LNHDA and CDR2 SQIVND (reference sequence). CDR3 length: 15 residues. V was clipped by 7 bases and J by 5 bases, with 15 bases between them. CDR3 sequence: CASNLSGLDNSPLHF. In nucleotides, the CDR3 is TGTGCCAGTAATCTTTCAGGGTTGGATAATTCACCCCTCCACTTT.

The V and J genes are TRBV19 and TRBJ1-1; 9 bases map to TRBD1. This CDR3 is built from 12 residues. Trimming cost V 7 bases and J 4 bases; bases outside gene matches: 1. The germline gives CDR1 LNHDA, CDR2 SQIVND (reference sequence). The CDR3 reads CASMTGGTEAFF. CDR3 DNA sequence: TGTGCCAGTATGACAGGGGGCACTGAAGCTTTCTTT.

V and J are TRBV24-1 and TRBJ2-3; TRBD1 matches 7 bases. Looked up from germline, CDR1 is KGHDR and CDR2 is SFDVKD. The V and J ends lost 8 bases and 5 bases, in that order; junction bases with no gene match: 6. This CDR3 has 13 residues. CDR3 nucleotides: TGTGCCACCAACGGACAGGACCGAGATACGCAGTATTTT. Its translation is CATNGQDRDTQYF.

The J gene is TRBJ2-7, the V gene TRBV5-1, with 10 nucleotides matching TRBD1. Unmatched junction bases numbered 5, after V lost 4 bases and J lost 4 bases. The CDR3 is 14 amino acids. The V gene's germline CDR1 is SGHRS and CDR2 YFSETQ. The CDR3 loop reads CASSPGQGVYEQYF. In nucleotides, the CDR3 is TGCGCCAGCAGCCCAGGACAGGGGGTTTACGAGCAGTACTTC.

J is TRBJ2-7 and V is TRBV4-2, with 10 bases aligning to TRBD2. The length of the CDR3 is 14 residues. With 5 bases clipped from V and 2 bases from J, the junction kept 3 bases outside the gene matches. CDR1 and CDR2 from the germline V gene are LGHNA and YNFKEQ. The CDR3 region has the DNA TGTGCCAGCAGCGCCGGGACTAGCGCCTACGAGCAGTACTTC. It specifies CASSAGTSAYEQYF.

The genes are TRBV5-1 and TRBJ1-4, with D hard to call. CDR1 and CDR2 (germline): SGHRS, YFSETQ. The CDR3 loop spans 13 amino acids. The V end was cut by 1 base, the J end by 4 bases, with 5 bases between. The CDR3 reads CASSLYGNEKLFF. The CDR3 DNA follows: TGCGCCAGCAGCTTGTACGGTAATGAAAAACTGTTTTTT.

The chain carries TRBV5-1 and TRBJ2-3; D is perhaps TRBD2 (6 bases). Per germline, CDR1 SGHRS and CDR2 YFSETQ. V lost 1 base, J lost 5 bases, and 11 bases lay in between. The CDR3 totals 14 residues. The CDR3 here is CASSLSWGEDTQYF. CDR3 nucleotides: TGCGCCAGCAGCTTGTCGTGGGGGGAAGATACGCAGTATTTT.

This chain uses TRBV7-2 with TRBJ2-3; TRBD2 agrees at 10 bases. This CDR3 is 15 amino acids long. V lost 2 bases and J lost 4; bases outside the gene matches: 3. Germline CDR1 reads SGHTA; CDR2 reads FQGNSA. The CDR3 DNA follows: TGTGCCAGCAGCTTAACTAGCGGGGTTTCAGATACGCAGTATTTT. It codes for CASSLTSGVSDTQYF.

The rearrangement uses TRBV10-3 and TRBJ2-1, with D perhaps TRBD2 (6 bases). Germline CDR1 reads ENHRY; CDR2 reads SYGVKD. With 3 bases removed from V and 5 bases from J, the gap between germline ends came to 11 bases. The CDR3 covers 14 residues. Written as DNA, the CDR3 is TGTGCCATCAGTGAATTATTAGCGGACAATGAGCAGTTCTTC. Its protein is CAISELLADNEQFF.

The chain uses TRBV7-2 and TRBJ2-7; D is ambiguous. This CDR3 region has 14 residues. Germline CDR1 is SGHTA and CDR2 is FQGNSA. Trimming removed 1 base at V and 2 bases at J, with 9 bases between. In DNA form, the CDR3 reads TGTGCCAGCAGCTTAGTTGCGGCAGCCTACGAGCAGTACTTC. It codes for CASSLVAAAYEQYF.

J is TRBJ2-2 and V is TRBV18; 10 bases match TRBD2. The CDR3 sequence is 16 residues long. The V and J ends lost 4 bases and 6 bases, in that order; junction bases with no gene match: 8. Per the germline V gene, CDR1 is KGHSH and CDR2 is LQKENI. The CDR3: CASSLLLAGDSGELFF. The DNA of the CDR3 is TGTGCCAGCTCACTCCTCCTAGCGGGAGATTCCGGGGAGCTGTTTTTT.

This clone was detected a few times. V and J are TRBV27 and TRBJ2-1; 7 bases fit TRBD1. V lost 5 bases to trimming and J lost 0 bases; unmatched junction nucleotides: 4. There are 15 residues in the CDR3. Germline V lookup: CDR1 MNHEY, CDR2 SMNVEV (reference sequence). This CDR3 is CASSPRTGSYNEQFF. In DNA, the CDR3 is TGTGCCAGCAGTCCCCGGACAGGCTCCTACAATGAGCAGTTCTTC.

The chain recombines TRBV6-2 or TRBV6-3 with TRBJ2-1, with D tentatively TRBD2 (6 bases). Deletions cut 2 bases from V and 6 bases from J, with 23 bases between. The CDR3 runs to 18 residues. Germline V gene lookup returns CDR1 MNHEY and CDR2 SVGEGT. CDR3 protein: CASSYPPGANERFNEQFF. CDR3 coding DNA: TGTGCCAGCAGTTACCCTCCGGGAGCCAACGAGCGGTTCAATGAGCAGTTCTTC.

The chain has TRBV9 and TRBJ1-1; D unclear. Trimming stripped 0 bases from V and 2 bases from J, with 8 bases between. Germline CDR1 and CDR2: SGDLS and YYNGEE. The CDR3 is made up of 14 amino acids. In DNA form, the CDR3 reads TGTGCCAGCAGCGTAGTAGTAGTTAACACTGAAGCTTTCTTT. Amino acid sequence: CASSVVVVNTEAFF.

The chain uses TRBV10-2 and TRBJ2-3; D may be TRBD1 (6 bases). Germline CDR1 WSHSY, CDR2 SAAADI. V was clipped by 4 bases and J by 10 bases, with 12 bases between them. This CDR3 is built from 12 residues. The CDR3 loop reads CASSAGAGAQYF. In nucleotides, the CDR3 is TGCGCCAGCAGTGCCGGGGCAGGGGCGCAGTATTTT.